The rows below give T cell receptor beta chains drawn from one sample of a study of blood T cells in healthy people across ages. One entry per CDR3 protein, called by TCRdb with MiXCR from the 5' RACE reads. Among roughly 1,300,000 distinct CDR3 sequences listed, approximately 59% were seen once. The sample comprised blood. These receptors originate from a man aged 18 to 29 in good health. The CDR3 runs from the conserved cysteine through the conserved F or W. Each record gives: V gene, J gene, CDR3 protein.

TRBV12-3/TRBV12-4,TRBJ1-1,CASSWGQALNTEAFF
TRBV27,TRBJ2-1,CASSLGMSSYNEQFF
TRBV7-2,TRBJ2-7,CASSTSGQGAQEQYF
TRBV6-5,TRBJ1-4,CASKRDRGNEKLFF
TRBV12-3/TRBV12-4,TRBJ2-5,CASSLVAGETQYF
TRBV10-1,TRBJ2-6,CASSPSTGLAGNGANVLTF
TRBV20-1,TRBJ2-3,CSAGNDRGDTDTQYF
TRBV10-2,TRBJ2-7,CASSDPFKRGSYEQYF
TRBV20-1,TRBJ1-6,CSAGTSTYNSPLHF
TRBV20-1,TRBJ2-7,CSATPPYDNEQYF
TRBV20-1,TRBJ2-7,CSARRDSHYEQYF
TRBV28,TRBJ2-7,CASSPQGSTYEQYF
TRBV12-3/TRBV12-4,NA,CASSGFGSYEQYF
TRBV7-2,TRBJ2-5,CASSWTNRETQYF
TRBV4-1,TRBJ2-1,CASSQEPTRRDRSHNEQFF
TRBV15,TRBJ1-2,CATSRDYSGTGNYGYTF
TRBV3-1,TRBJ2-7,CASSQRGSALHEQYF
TRBV10-3,TRBJ2-1,CAISKGESSYNEQFF
TRBV7-9,TRBJ1-1,CASSSDSSLNTEAFF
TRBV2,TRBJ2-1,CASVGGSTNEQFF
TRBV4-1,TRBJ2-2,CASSQGLTGELFF
TRBV25-1,NA,CASSQRLASQETQYF
TRBV4-3,TRBJ1-6,CASSQLDRDNSPLHF
TRBV6-5,TRBJ2-1,CASSRNSGGGYNEQFF
TRBV20-1,TRBJ1-2,CSARGGQGGENYGYTF
TRBV20-1,TRBJ2-3,CSARDPQGGRGTDTQYF
TRBV29-1,TRBJ1-4,CSVVGDGATNEKLFF
TRBV7-8,TRBJ2-1,CASQLMGTLSINEQFF
TRBV10-3,TRBJ2-1,CAINPSGSVMRNEQFF
TRBV6-1,TRBJ2-7,CASSVLSSGSTYEQYF
TRBV5-1,NA,CASSLVPAAYEQYF
TRBV5-1,TRBJ2-2,CASLVESGPTIDTGELFF
TRBV2,TRBJ2-1,CASSWTSGILGEQFF
TRBV3-1,TRBJ2-5,CASSPVLAGSGLTQYF
TRBV7-9,NA,CASSPRRRQTPEQYF
TRBV29-1,TRBJ2-3,CSVERPDTQYF
TRBV2,TRBJ2-1,CASSFIRLAEGNEQFF
TRBV21-1,TRBJ1-5,CASSKVPVEPQHF
TRBV27,TRBJ2-2,CASGRQGYTGELFF
TRBV4-1,TRBJ2-3,CASSPPGASGISPYTDTQYF
TRBV27,TRBJ2-4,CATSDRGLRWEQYF
TRBV10-3,TRBJ1-1,CAHQGQPNTEAFF
TRBV6-1,TRBJ2-7,CASSEETSGPYEQYF
TRBV19,TRBJ1-5,CASRAGDSSNQPQHF
TRBV9,TRBJ2-3,CARSPPGLGTDTQYF
TRBV6-6,TRBJ2-1,CASSWKSGTSPYNEQFF
TRBV20-1,TRBJ2-6,CSAFGTGSSGANVLTF
TRBV7-2,TRBJ2-1,CASSFRESPYNEQFF
TRBV4-1,TRBJ2-7,CASSRSSGSSYEQYF
TRBV10-3,TRBJ2-7,CAISDPGLAAYEQYF
TRBV20-1,TRBJ2-3,CSAGLGDTQYF
TRBV29-1,TRBJ2-5,CSVADRRIQETQYF
TRBV20-1,TRBJ2-1,CSARDQLAGYNEQFF
TRBV5-1,TRBJ2-6,CASSGLPGQGAGGANVLTF
TRBV29-1,TRBJ2-7,CSVVFAEGAVDEQYF
TRBV20-1,NA,CSARDRGTLGRGEQYF
TRBV4-1,TRBJ1-5,CASSQGGTGGVHSNQPQHF
TRBV6-1,TRBJ2-1,CASTLSGRFTSSYNEQFF
TRBV12-3/TRBV12-4,TRBJ2-3,CASSFSLRWQGVGDTQYF
TRBV7-2,TRBJ2-3,CASSPQFLAVPDTQYF